This T cell receptor beta chain was recorded in a study of coeliac disease. At the level of the study: Disease groups: newly diagnosed active, refractory type I, gluten-free-diet controlled. Refractory coeliac disease type I meant no gluten-free diet response for over 12 months.

Libraries were prepared by immunoSEQ multiplex PCR; TCRdb keeps only in-frame clonotypes and omits some of them. The sample yields several thousand clones, under 65% seen once. CDR1 is LNHNV and CDR2 is YYDKDF in the germline V gene (reference sequence). Trimming took off 5 bases at V and 0 bases at J, with 15 bases between the two ends. This CDR3 region has 16 residues. In the case of this clone: Its antigen is unidentified.

Study observations and caveats: Lower clonality than controls marked TRB and TRG repertoires from active celiac intraepithelial and lamina propria samples. Most TRB amino acid sequences occurred in only one sample.

V usage is TRBV15 and J usage is TRBJ2-3; possibly TRBD2 for D (7 bases). The sequencing input was intraepithelial lymphocytes from the gut. This TCR came from a woman aged 55-75 years with celiac disease. DNA of the CDR3: TGTGCCACCAGCTTGGGGGGGGGCAGTAGCACAGATACGCAGTATTTT. Residues: CATSLGGGSSTDTQYF.